Listed here are 27 T cell receptor beta chains from one sample, sequenced in a study of vaccination effects on CD4 cells after COVID-19. Expansion with viral peptide pools was applied to antigen-specific CD4+ T cells by the ViraFEST assay prior to sequencing. At the end of roughly ten days of culture, CD4+ T cells were isolated. According to the study, vaccine recipients showed no prior SARS-CoV-2 infection and negative nucleocapsid antibodies. Their specific antigens are unknown. Method: immunoSEQ multiplex PCR; TCRdb's copy keeps in-frame clones and lacks some. The sample shows approximately 23,000 clones, around 68% of them seen only once. This sample comprised CD4+ T cells from PBMCs cultured with HCoV-NL63 spike peptides, obtained before COVID-19 vaccination. These receptors originate from a human donor who received a COVID-19 vaccine.

This clone has more than one count but fewer than ten. The rearrangement uses TRBV12-5 and TRBJ2-7; 9 bases align to TRBD1. There are 14 residues in the CDR3. V shed 8 bases and J 5 bases; nucleotides not matched to a gene: 10. Per germline, CDR1 LGHNT and CDR2 FRNRAP. Written as DNA, the CDR3 is TGTGCTAGTACACCACCGGGACAGGGCCACGAGCAGTACTTC. It codes for CASTPPGQGHEQYF.

This clone was recorded a few times. The chain has TRBV2 and TRBJ2-3; D uncertain. In germline, CDR1 is SNHLY, CDR2 FYNNEI. Trimming stripped 4 bases from V and 2 bases from J, with 13 bases between. The CDR3 has 15 amino acids. The CDR3 coding sequence is TGTGCCAGCAGTGTCGCACTCACCCACACAGATACGCAGTATTTT. This sequence encodes CASSVALTHTDTQYF.

The V and J genes are TRBV5-1 and TRBJ2-1; 9 nucleotides match TRBD2. The CDR3 totals 13 residues. Germline V lookup: CDR1 SGHRS, CDR2 YFSETQ. The V and J ends lost 7 bases and 7 bases, in that order; junction bases with no gene match: 6. The CDR3 spells CASGLAGLNEQFF. The CDR3 DNA reads TGCGCCAGCGGGCTAGCGGGGCTTAATGAGCAGTTCTTC.

V is TRBV6-5 and J is TRBJ2-3, with D possibly matching TRBD1 (5 bases). V lost 9 bases to trimming and J lost 4 bases, with 14 bases between them. CDR1 MNHEY and CDR2 SVGAGI come from the germline V gene. This CDR3 contains 13 residues. CDR3 region: CASSFRVADTQYF. DNA of the CDR3: TGTGCCAGTTCGTTCAGGGTGGCAGATACGCAGTATTTT.

The V gene is TRBV2, the J gene TRBJ2-1, with a weak D call TRBD1 (5 bases). This CDR3 is 13 amino acids long. In germline, CDR1 is SNHLY, CDR2 FYNNEI. V was pared by 1 base and J by 7 bases, with 8 bases between. CDR3 bases: TGTGCCAGCAGTGAAGAGGCAGGGAATGAGCAGTTCTTC. It specifies CASSEEAGNEQFF.

The table lists this clone with a count of one. This chain connects TRBV5-1 to TRBJ2-3, with D unclear. Per germline, CDR1 SGHRS and CDR2 YFSETQ. The ends were cut back, 2 bases at V and 2 bases at J, with 6 bases in the middle. CDR3 size: 13 residues. CDR3 amino acids: CASSFPATDTQYF. The CDR3 nucleotides are TGCGCCAGCAGCTTCCCGGCCACAGATACGCAGTATTTT.

This clone was found once. V gene TRBV18 combines with J gene TRBJ1-1; tentatively, D is TRBD1 (5 bases). CDR3 length: 13 residues. From germline, CDR1 is KGHSH and CDR2 LQKENI. Trimming removed 3 bases at V and 8 bases at J, with 13 bases between. CDR3: CASSPGTEQEAFF. CDR3 coding DNA: TGTGCCAGCTCACCTGGGACCGAACAAGAAGCTTTCTTT.

The J gene is TRBJ1-6, the V gene TRBV4-2; 11 nucleotides line up with TRBD1. The CDR3 sequence is 17 residues long. After removal of 4 bases from V and 5 bases from J, the junction contained 7 bases not matched to a gene. Germline V gene data show CDR1 as LGHNA and CDR2 as YNFKEQ. The CDR3 reads CASSPRTGGEDNSPLHF. CDR3 sequence (DNA): TGTGCCAGCAGCCCGCGGACAGGGGGCGAGGATAATTCACCCCTCCACTTT.

V usage is TRBV4-1 and J usage is TRBJ1-1, with 8 positions matching TRBD1. The germline CDR1 and CDR2 sequences are MGHRA and YSYEKL. The CDR3 is made up of 17 amino acids. The junction had 8 bases not matched to a gene; V was cut back by 2 bases and J by 0 bases. The CDR3 sequence is CASSQPQGAGLNTEAFF. Here the CDR3 DNA reads TGCGCCAGCAGCCAACCCCAGGGGGCCGGCTTGAACACTGAAGCTTTCTTT.

The rearrangement joins TRBV5-1 to TRBJ1-6; D ambiguous. Germline-derived CDR1 and CDR2 are SGHRS and YFSETQ. The CDR3 runs to 15 residues. V was shortened by 2 bases and J by 9 bases, with 15 bases between the two germline ends. CDR3 region: CASSFDSGIGSPLHF. CDR3 nucleotide sequence: TGCGCCAGCAGCTTCGATTCCGGGATTGGTTCACCCCTCCACTTT.

In its sample, this clone was seen a few times. The chain uses TRBV3-1 (or the pseudogene TRBV3-2) and TRBJ2-2, with 9 bases aligning to TRBD1. Germline lookup yields CDR1 LGHDT and CDR2 YNNKEL (reference sequence). The CDR3 consists of 15 residues. J gave up 5 bases and V 1 base, and 2 bases lay outside the gene matches. CDR3 loop: CASSQGDRVTGELFF. The CDR3 DNA follows: TGTGCCAGCAGCCAAGGGGACAGGGTGACCGGGGAGCTGTTTTTT.

The chain uses TRBV29-1 and TRBJ2-2; the D gene is possibly TRBD1 (5 bases). The CDR3 runs 13 residues. Germline lookup yields CDR1 SQVTM and CDR2 ANQGSEA. V lost 3 bases and J lost 6, with 11 bases in between. The CDR3 loop reads CSVDTGIPGELFF. The CDR3 DNA reads TGCAGCGTTGATACAGGAATCCCCGGGGAGCTGTTTTTT.

The V and J genes are TRBV4-2 and TRBJ2-7, with D unclear. The germline V gene has CDR1 LGHNA and CDR2 YNFKEQ. The CDR3 runs 14 residues. V lost 4 bases and J 3 bases, leaving 13 bases between the germline ends. CDR3 DNA: TGTGCCAGCAGCCCCCCAGCGAAGGACTACGAGCAGTACTTC. It specifies CASSPPAKDYEQYF.

This chain uses TRBV7-9 with TRBJ1-4; 7 nucleotides match TRBD1. Losses at the gene ends were 4 bases for V and 3 bases for J; bases not matched to a gene: 8. The CDR3 is 16 residues long. In germline, CDR1 is SEHNR, CDR2 FQNEAQ (reference sequence). The CDR3 loop is CASSSSRQGANEKLFF. The CDR3 DNA follows: TGTGCCAGCAGCTCATCCCGACAGGGTGCTAATGAAAAACTGTTTTTT.

The rearrangement links TRBV6-1 to TRBJ2-1; TRBD1 matches at 8 bases. CDR1 and CDR2 from the germline V gene are MNHNS and SASEGT. This CDR3 spans 16 amino acids. V lost 1 base, J lost 5 bases, and 7 bases stayed unmatched. CDR3 coding DNA: TGTGCCAGCAGTGAAGAAGTAGGGACAGGTAACAATGAGCAGTTCTTC. The encoded protein is CASSEEVGTGNNEQFF.

The chain has TRBV11-2 and TRBJ2-7, with a weak D call TRBD1 (6 bases). The ends were cut back, 5 bases at V and 4 bases at J, with 12 bases in the middle. Germline values: CDR1 SGHAT, CDR2 FQNNGV. The CDR3 loop spans 13 amino acids. In nucleotides, the CDR3 is TGTGCCAGCAGCGCGGACAGAGCGTACGAGCAGTACTTC. It specifies CASSADRAYEQYF.

This clone occurred a few times. The rearrangement links TRBV7-9 to TRBJ1-4, with unresolved D. The germline V gene has CDR1 SEHNR and CDR2 FQNEAQ (reference sequence). The CDR3 contains 16 residues. The V gene lost 5 bases and the J gene lost 5 bases, with 18 bases spanning the gap. CDR3 sequence reads: CASSPAAKGRNEKLFF. CDR3 nucleotides: TGTGCCAGCAGCCCGGCGGCTAAGGGCAGGAATGAAAAACTGTTTTTT.

The gene calls are TRBV4-2 and TRBJ1-4; TRBD1 matches at 9 bases. The CDR3 spans 14 residues. CDR1 and CDR2 from the germline V gene are LGHNA and YNFKEQ. Trimming took 5 bases from V and 7 from J; bases not matched to a gene: 5. The CDR3 nucleotides read TGTGCCAGCAGCGACGGGACAGGGTCTGAAAAACTGTTTTTT. Amino acid sequence: CASSDGTGSEKLFF.

The CDR3 region is CATGGNTDTQYF. CDR3 sequence (DNA): TGTGCCACCGGAGGGAACACAGATACGCAGTATTTT. The chain recombines TRBV24-1 with TRBJ2-3; D possibly corresponds to TRBD2 (6 bases). The CDR3 is 12 amino acids. Trimming took 9 bases from V and 2 from J, leaving 8 bases between them. Germline V gene sequence: CDR1 KGHDR, CDR2 SFDVKD.

The V call is TRBV18, the J call TRBJ2-5, with D tentatively TRBD1 or TRBD2 (5 bases each). Germline V gives CDR1 KGHSH, CDR2 LQKENI. This CDR3 is 13 amino acids long. Between the trimmed V and J ends, which lost 6 bases and 2 bases, there was a span of 10 bases. The DNA of the CDR3 is TGTGCCAGCTCTCGGGACCAACAAGAGACCCAGTACTTC. Protein product: CASSRDQQETQYF.

The V call is TRBV7-8, the J call TRBJ1-1, with D possibly matching TRBD1 (6 bases). The CDR3 runs to 13 residues. Germline CDR1 SGHVS, CDR2 FQNEAQ. V was trimmed by 3 bases and J by 5 bases, leaving 10 bases between them. The DNA of the CDR3 is TGTGCCAGCAGCTTGGACAGAAAGACTGAAGCTTTCTTT. Protein sequence: CASSLDRKTEAFF.

Within the sample, this clone is medium-sized (0.01 to 0.1%). This chain uses TRBV19 with TRBJ2-7; 8 bases line up with TRBD1. The trim removed 3 bases at V and 3 bases at J, leaving 10 bases unmatched. Germline V gene data show CDR1 as LNHDA and CDR2 as SQIVND (reference sequence). The CDR3 has 16 amino acids. The CDR3 DNA sequence: TGTGCCAGTAGTATCCTCGGGACAGGCCTAGACTACGAGCAGTACTTC. It translates to CASSILGTGLDYEQYF.

The chain's CDR3 is CASRQQGAGEYLHEQFF. CDR3 DNA: TGTGCCAGTAGGCAACAGGGGGCCGGAGAATACCTCCATGAGCAGTTCTTC. The V and J genes are TRBV19 and TRBJ2-1, with 9 bases that match TRBD1. The length of the CDR3 is 17 residues. J was trimmed by 8 bases and V by 6 bases; bases with no gene match: 17. Looked up from germline, CDR1 is LNHDA and CDR2 is SQIVND (reference sequence).

The V gene is TRBV3-1 (or the pseudogene TRBV3-2), the J gene TRBJ1-2, with D maybe TRBD1 (5 bases). The CDR3 has 14 residues. V was cut by 3 bases and J by 4 bases, with 12 bases left in between. Germline CDR1 and CDR2: LGHDT and YNNKEL (reference sequence). The CDR3 sequence: CASSQMTAFYGYTF. CDR3 DNA sequence: TGTGCCAGCAGCCAGATGACAGCTTTCTATGGCTACACCTTC.

This clone was seen a single time. The chain joins TRBV11-3 to TRBJ1-6; D gene uncertain. Germline V gene sequence: CDR1 SGHNT, CDR2 YENEEA. The CDR3 has 14 residues. Trimming shortened V by 5 bases and J by 10 bases, and 15 bases separated the two germline ends. The CDR3 region is CASSRRGSGSPLHF. The CDR3 DNA reads TGTGCCAGCAGCCGACGAGGGTCTGGGTCACCCCTCCACTTT.

This chain links TRBV6-1 with TRBJ1-2; perhaps TRBD1 as D (6 bases). The germline CDR1 and CDR2 sequences are MNHNS and SASEGT. V was pared by 0 bases and J by 4 bases, with 12 bases between. This CDR3 region has 15 residues. The CDR3 reads CASSEALKGVYGYTF. CDR3 sequence (DNA): TGTGCCAGCAGTGAAGCGTTAAAGGGGGTCTATGGCTACACCTTC.

The chain employs TRBV7-9 and TRBJ1-5; unclear D gene. This CDR3 contains 18 residues. Deletions cut 1 base from V and 4 bases from J, with 20 bases between. CDR1 is SEHNR and CDR2 is FQNEAQ in the germline V gene (reference sequence). DNA of the CDR3: TGTGCCAGCAGCTTAGGGCAGGTTTGGGAGGACCCTAATCAGCCCCAGCATTTT. This gives the protein CASSLGQVWEDPNQPQHF.